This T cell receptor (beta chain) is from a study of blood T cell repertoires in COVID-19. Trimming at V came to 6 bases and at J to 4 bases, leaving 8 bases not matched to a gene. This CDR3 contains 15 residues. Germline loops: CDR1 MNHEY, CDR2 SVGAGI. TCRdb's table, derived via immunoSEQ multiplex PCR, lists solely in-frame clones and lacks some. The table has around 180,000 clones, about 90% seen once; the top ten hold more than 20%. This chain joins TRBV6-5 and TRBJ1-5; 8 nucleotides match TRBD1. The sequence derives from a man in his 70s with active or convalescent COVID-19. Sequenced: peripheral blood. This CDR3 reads CASRKTGVVNQPQHF. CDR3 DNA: TGTGCCAGCAGGAAGACAGGGGTGGTAAATCAGCCCCAGCATTTT.